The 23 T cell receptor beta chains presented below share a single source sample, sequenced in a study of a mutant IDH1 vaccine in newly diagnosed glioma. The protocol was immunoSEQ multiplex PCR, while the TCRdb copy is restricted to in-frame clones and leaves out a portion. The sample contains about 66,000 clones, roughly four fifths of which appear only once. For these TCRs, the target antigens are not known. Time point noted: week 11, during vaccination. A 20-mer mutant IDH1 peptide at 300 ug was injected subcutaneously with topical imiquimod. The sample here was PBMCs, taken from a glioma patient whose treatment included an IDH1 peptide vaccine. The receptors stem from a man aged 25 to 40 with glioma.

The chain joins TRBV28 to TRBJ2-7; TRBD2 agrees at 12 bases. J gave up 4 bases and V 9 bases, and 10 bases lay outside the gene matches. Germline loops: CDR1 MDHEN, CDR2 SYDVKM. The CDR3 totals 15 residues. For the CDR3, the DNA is TGTGCCAGTAACTCCCCTAGCGGGAGGGGATACGAGCAGTACTTC. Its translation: CASNSPSGRGYEQYF.

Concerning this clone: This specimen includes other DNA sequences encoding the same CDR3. This CDR3 reads CASSPLGGTEAFF. The CDR3 DNA follows: TGTGCCAGCTCACCGCTTGGAGGGACTGAAGCTTTCTTT. The chain employs TRBV18 and TRBJ1-1; D gene ambiguous. The CDR3 runs to 13 residues. From germline, CDR1 is KGHSH and CDR2 LQKENI. Between the trimmed V and J ends, which lost 3 bases and 5 bases, there was a span of 10 bases.

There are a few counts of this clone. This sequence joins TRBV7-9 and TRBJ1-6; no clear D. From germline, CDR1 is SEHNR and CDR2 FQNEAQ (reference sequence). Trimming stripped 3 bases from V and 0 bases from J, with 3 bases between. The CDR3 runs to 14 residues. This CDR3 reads CASSLSSYNSPLHF. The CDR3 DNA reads TGTGCCAGCAGCTTGAGCTCCTATAATTCACCCCTCCACTTT.

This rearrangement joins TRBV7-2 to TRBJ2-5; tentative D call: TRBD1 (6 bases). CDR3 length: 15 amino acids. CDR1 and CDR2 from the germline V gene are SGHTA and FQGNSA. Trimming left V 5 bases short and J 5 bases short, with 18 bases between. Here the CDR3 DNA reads TGTGCCAGCAGCATATTACAGGGAGTTGGGGAGACCCAGTACTTC. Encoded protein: CASSILQGVGETQYF.

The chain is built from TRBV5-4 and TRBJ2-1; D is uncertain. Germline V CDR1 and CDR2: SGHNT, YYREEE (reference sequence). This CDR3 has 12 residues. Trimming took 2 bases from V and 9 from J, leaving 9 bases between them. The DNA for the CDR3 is TGTGCCAGCAGCTTAGCTTCAGGTGAGCAGTTCTTC. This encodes CASSLASGEQFF.

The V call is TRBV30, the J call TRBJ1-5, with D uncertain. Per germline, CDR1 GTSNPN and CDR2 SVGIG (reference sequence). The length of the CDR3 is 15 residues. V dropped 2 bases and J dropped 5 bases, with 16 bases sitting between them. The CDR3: CAWSFPGLRDQPQHF. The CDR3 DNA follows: TGTGCCTGGAGTTTCCCGGGCCTTCGGGATCAGCCCCAGCATTTT. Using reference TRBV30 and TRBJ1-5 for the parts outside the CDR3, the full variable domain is SQTIHQWPATLVQPVGSPLSLECTVEGTSNPNLYWYRQAAGRGLQLLFYSVGIGQISSEVPQNLSASRPQDRQFILSSKKLLLSDSGFYLCAWSFPGLRDQPQHFGDGTRLSIL.

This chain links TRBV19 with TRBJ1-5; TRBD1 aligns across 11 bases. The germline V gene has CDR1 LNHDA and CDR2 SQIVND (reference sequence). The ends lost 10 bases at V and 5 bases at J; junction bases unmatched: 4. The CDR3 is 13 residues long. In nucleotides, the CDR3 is TGTGCCACGGACAGGGGGCAATATCAGCCCCAGCATTTT. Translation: CATDRGQYQPQHF.

This chain's CDR3 is CASSLNGPYNEQFF. Here the CDR3 DNA reads TGTGCCAGCAGTTTAAACGGCCCGTACAATGAGCAGTTCTTC. The genes are TRBV27 and TRBJ2-1, with no clear D. The V gene lost 2 bases and the J gene lost 4 bases, with 9 bases spanning the gap. Per the germline V gene, CDR1 is MNHEY and CDR2 is SMNVEV (reference sequence). The CDR3 sequence is 14 residues long.

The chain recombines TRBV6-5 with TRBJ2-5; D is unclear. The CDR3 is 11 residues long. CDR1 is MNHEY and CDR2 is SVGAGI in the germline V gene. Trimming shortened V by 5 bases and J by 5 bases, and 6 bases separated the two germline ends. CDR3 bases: TGTGCCAGCAGTCGGTTGGAGACCCAGTACTTC. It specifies CASSRLETQYF.

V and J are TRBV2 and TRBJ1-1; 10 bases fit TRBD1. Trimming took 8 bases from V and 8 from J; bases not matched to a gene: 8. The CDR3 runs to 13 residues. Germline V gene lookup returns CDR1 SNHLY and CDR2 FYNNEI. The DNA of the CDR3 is TGTGCCAGCGCCGGCCGGGACAGGGGCGAAGCTTTCTTT. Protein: CASAGRDRGEAFF.

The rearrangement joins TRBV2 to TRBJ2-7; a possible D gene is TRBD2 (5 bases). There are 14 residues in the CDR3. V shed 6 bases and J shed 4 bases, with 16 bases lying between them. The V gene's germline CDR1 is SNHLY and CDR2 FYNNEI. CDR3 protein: CASSPYGILYEQYF. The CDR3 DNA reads TGTGCCAGCAGCCCTTACGGGATTCTTTACGAGCAGTACTTC. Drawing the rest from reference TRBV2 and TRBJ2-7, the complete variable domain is EPEVTQTPSHQVTQMGQEVILRCVPISNHLYFYWYRQILGQKVEFLVSFYNNEISEKSEIFDDQFSVERPDGSNFTLKIRSTKLEDSAMYFCASSPYGILYEQYFGPGTRLTVT.

This chain's CDR3 is CASSPRTRDRSNYGYTF. In DNA, the CDR3 is TGTGCCAGCAGCCCCCGTACCCGGGACAGGAGTAACTATGGCTACACCTTC. The J gene is TRBJ1-2, the V gene TRBV7-2, with 8 bases that match TRBD1. CDR1 and CDR2 from the germline V gene are SGHTA and FQGNSA. The CDR3 consists of 17 residues. With V trimmed by 5 bases and J by 1 base, 12 bases remained unmatched.

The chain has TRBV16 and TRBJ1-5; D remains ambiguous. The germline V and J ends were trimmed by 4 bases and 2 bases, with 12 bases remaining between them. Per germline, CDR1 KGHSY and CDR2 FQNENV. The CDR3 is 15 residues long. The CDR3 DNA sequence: TGTGCCAGCAGCCCCCTCGGAAGGGGCAATCAGCCCCAGCATTTT. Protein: CASSPLGRGNQPQHF.

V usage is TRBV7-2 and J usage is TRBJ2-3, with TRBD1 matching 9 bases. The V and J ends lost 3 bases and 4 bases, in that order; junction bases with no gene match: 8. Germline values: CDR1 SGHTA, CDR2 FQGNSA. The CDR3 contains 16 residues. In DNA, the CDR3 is TGTGCCAGCAGCTTCGCCGGGACAGGGAGTGCAGATACGCAGTATTTT. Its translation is CASSFAGTGSADTQYF.

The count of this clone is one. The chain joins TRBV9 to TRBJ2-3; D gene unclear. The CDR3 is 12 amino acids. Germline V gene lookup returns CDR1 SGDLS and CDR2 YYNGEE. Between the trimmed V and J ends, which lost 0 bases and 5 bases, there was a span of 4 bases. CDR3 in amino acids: CASSVAEDTQYF. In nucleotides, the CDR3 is TGTGCCAGCAGCGTAGCTGAAGATACGCAGTATTTT.

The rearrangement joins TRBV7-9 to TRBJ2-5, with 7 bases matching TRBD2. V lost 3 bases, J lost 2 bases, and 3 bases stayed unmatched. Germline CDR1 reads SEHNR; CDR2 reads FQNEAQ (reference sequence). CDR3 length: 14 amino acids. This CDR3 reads CASSLGGGQETQYF. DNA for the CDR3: TGTGCCAGCAGCTTGGGGGGAGGGCAAGAGACCCAGTACTTC. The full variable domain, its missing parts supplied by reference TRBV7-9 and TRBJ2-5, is DTGVSQNPRHKITKRGQNVTFRCDPISEHNRLYWYRQTLGQGPEFLTYFQNEAQLEKSRLLSDRFSAERPKGSFSTLEIQRTEQGDSAMYLCASSLGGGQETQYFGPGTRLLVL.

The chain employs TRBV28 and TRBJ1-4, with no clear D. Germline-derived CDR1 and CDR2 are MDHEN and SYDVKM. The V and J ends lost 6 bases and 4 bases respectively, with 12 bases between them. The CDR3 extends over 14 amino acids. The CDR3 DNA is TGTGCCAGCAGCTCTTCTGGGTTTAATGAAAAACTGTTTTTT. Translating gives CASSSSGFNEKLFF.

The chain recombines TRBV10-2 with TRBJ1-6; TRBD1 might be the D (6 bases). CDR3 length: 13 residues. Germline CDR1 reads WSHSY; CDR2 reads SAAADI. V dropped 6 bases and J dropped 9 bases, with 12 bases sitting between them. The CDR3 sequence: CASSVGGGSPLHF. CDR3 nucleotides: TGCGCCAGCAGCGTAGGGGGGGGTTCACCCCTCCACTTT.

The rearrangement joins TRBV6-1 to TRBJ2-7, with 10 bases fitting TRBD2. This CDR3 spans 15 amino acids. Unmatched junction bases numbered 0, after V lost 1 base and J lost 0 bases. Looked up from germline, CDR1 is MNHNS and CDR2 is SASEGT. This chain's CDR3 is CASSEGLAGSYEQYF. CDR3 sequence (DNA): TGTGCCAGCAGTGAAGGACTAGCGGGCTCCTACGAGCAGTACTTC.

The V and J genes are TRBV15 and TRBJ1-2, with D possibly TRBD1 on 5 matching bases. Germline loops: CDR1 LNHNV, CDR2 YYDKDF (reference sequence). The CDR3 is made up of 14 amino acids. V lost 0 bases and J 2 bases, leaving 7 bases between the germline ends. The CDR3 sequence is CATSRERGNYGYTF. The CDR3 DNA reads TGTGCCACCAGCAGAGAGAGGGGAAACTATGGCTACACCTTC.

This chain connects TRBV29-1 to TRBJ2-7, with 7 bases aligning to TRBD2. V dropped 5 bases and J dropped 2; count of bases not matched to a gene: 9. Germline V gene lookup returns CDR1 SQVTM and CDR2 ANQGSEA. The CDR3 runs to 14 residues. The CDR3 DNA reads TGCAGCGTTTCTTGGCGGGAGCTCCCCTACGAGCAGTACTTC. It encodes CSVSWRELPYEQYF.

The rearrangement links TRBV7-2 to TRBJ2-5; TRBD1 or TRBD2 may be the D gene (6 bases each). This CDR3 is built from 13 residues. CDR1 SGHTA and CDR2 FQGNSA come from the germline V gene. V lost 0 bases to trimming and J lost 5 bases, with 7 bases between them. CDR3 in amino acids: CASSLAGGETQYF. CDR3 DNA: TGTGCCAGCAGCTTAGCGGGGGGCGAGACCCAGTACTTC.

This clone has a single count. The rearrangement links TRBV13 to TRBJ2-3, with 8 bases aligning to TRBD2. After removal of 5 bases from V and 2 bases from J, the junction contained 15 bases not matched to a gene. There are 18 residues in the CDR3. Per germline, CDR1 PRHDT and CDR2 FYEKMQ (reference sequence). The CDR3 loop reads CASSGSTLERETTDTQYF. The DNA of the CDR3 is TGTGCCAGCAGCGGGTCCACTCTCGAGCGGGAGACCACAGATACGCAGTATTTT.